A selection of T cell receptor beta chains follows, all from one sample in a study of T cell responses to AZD1222 COVID-19 vaccine. Only in-frame clones appear in the TCRdb table, and some are missing; sequencing was by immunoSEQ multiplex PCR. Of approximately 100,000 clones detected, 75% to 90% appear once; the ten largest clones hold 5% to 5.5%. The sequencing used peripheral blood, collected on day 0 of AZD1222 vaccination. The receptors shown here come from an adult in good health. Each CDR3 is given with its conserved first and last residue. Some rows mark clone size as missing; the rest say once, few, many or name a class of expanded clone.

j_call | cdr3_length | v_call | clone_size | cdr3_aa
TRBJ1-1 | 13 | TRBV7-9 | - | CASSLETGLGAFF
TRBJ2-7 | 12 | TRBV27 | - | CASSDGGYEQYF
TRBJ2-5 | 17 | TRBV5-4 | once | CASSLAQRELVKETQYF
TRBJ2-3 | 15 | TRBV2 | - | CASKIDNSSPDTQYF
TRBJ1-6 | 15 | TRBV6-5 | - | CASQLLGGLGSPLHF
TRBJ2-2 | 15 | TRBV10-3 | - | CAITRTGGVTGELFF
TRBJ1-2 | 14 | TRBV28 | - | CATSGLWGHYGYTF
TRBJ1-5 | 13 | TRBV19 | - | CASSIYTNQPQHF
TRBJ2-5 | 15 | TRBV11-2 | - | CASSYRTGDQETQYF
TRBJ1-4 | 11 | TRBV28 | few | CAISSNEKLFF
TRBJ1-5 | 11 | TRBV5-4 | - | CASSFIQPQHF
TRBJ2-3 | 12 | TRBV24-1 | few | CATSAGAATQYF
TRBJ2-7 | 13 | TRBV29-1 | - | CSVEFLGGGEQYF
TRBJ2-7 | 13 | TRBV6-5 | - | CASSYSRGNEQYF
TRBJ1-2 | 16 | TRBV5-4 | - | CASSLAGRGDNYGYTF
TRBJ2-7 | 13 | TRBV6-5 | - | CASVTSSTYEQYF
TRBJ1-2 | 15 | TRBV25-1 | - | CASSEQFGSSYGYTF
TRBJ2-7 | 14 | TRBV5-4 | - | CASSLSGGKDEQYF
TRBJ2-7 | 13 | TRBV4-1 | once | CASSQQGGYEQYF
TRBJ1-2 | 14 | TRBV28 | - | CASSLGTAAYGYTF
TRBJ1-6 | 15 | TRBV30 | - | CACRTGSSYNSPLHF
TRBJ2-7 | 12 | TRBV12-3/TRBV12-4 | - | CASREQGSEQYF
TRBJ1-1 | 16 | TRBV15 | few | CATSRSPGLMNTEAFF
TRBJ1-1 | 13 | TRBV29-1 | - | CSVVAGGDTEAFF
TRBJ1-2 | 12 | TRBV6-5 | - | CASSYRDYGYTF
TRBJ1-2 | 13 | TRBV7-9 | once | CASSSGQLYGYTF
TRBJ1-5 | 13 | TRBV5-4 | - | CASSLDQNQPQHF
TRBJ2-6 | 17 | TRBV7-6 | - | CASSSDRDPPGANVLTF
TRBJ2-2 | 16 | TRBV24-1 | - | CATSDRARVRTGELFF
TRBJ1-4 | 14 | TRBV2 | - | CASEKGAGDEKLFF
TRBJ1-3 | 17 | TRBV30 | - | CAWSVSRSLSSGNTIYF
TRBJ2-1 | 15 | TRBV19 | - | CASSPTGVDYNEQFF
TRBJ2-1 | 15 | TRBV13 | - | CASRTTGGSYNEQFF
TRBJ2-2 | 13 | TRBV27 | - | CASSFGNTGELFF